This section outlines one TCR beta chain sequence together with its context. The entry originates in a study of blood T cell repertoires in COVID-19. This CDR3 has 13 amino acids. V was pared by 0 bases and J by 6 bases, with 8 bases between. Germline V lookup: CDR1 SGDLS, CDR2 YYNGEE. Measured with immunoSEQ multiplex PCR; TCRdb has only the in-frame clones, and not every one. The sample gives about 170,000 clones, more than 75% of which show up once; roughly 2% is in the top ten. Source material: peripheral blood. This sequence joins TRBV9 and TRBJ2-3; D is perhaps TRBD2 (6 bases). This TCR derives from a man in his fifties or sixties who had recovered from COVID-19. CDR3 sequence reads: CASSVGGEDTQYF. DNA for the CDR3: TGTGCCAGCAGCGTAGGGGGGGAGGATACGCAGTATTTT.